This entry lists 24 T cell receptor beta chains sequenced from one sample in a study of OX40 agonist ivuxolimab in advanced cancers. TCRdb's copy holds only in-frame clones and misses some; the assay was immunoSEQ multiplex PCR. The data show fewer than 45,000 clones, with less than 90% seen just once and approximately 6.8% held by the top ten. Sequencing was performed on CD4+ or CD8+ T cells sorted from blood, taken in a trial of the OX40 agonist ivuxolimab. The receptors originated from an adult with an advanced solid tumor such as melanoma, head and neck, liver or kidney cancer.

As regards this clone: Other DNA sequences from this sample encode an identical CDR3 as well. V usage is TRBV10-1 and J usage is TRBJ2-3; 9 nucleotides agree with TRBD2. J gave up 0 bases and V 3 bases, and 1 base lay outside the gene matches. The CDR3 runs to 15 residues. The germline gives CDR1 WNHNN, CDR2 SYGVQD (reference sequence). CDR3 sequence (DNA): TGCGCCAGCAGTGATGCGGGAGGGAGCACAGATACGCAGTATTTT. Protein product: CASSDAGGSTDTQYF.

The chain carries TRBV7-6 and TRBJ2-5; 8 bases match TRBD2. Germline V gives CDR1 SGHVS, CDR2 FNYEAQ. The CDR3 totals 15 residues. V dropped 4 bases and J dropped 5; count of bases not matched to a gene: 9. The DNA of the CDR3 is TGTGCCAGCAGCTCTCCGGGACTAGGGAGCGAGACCCAGTACTTC. It yields the protein CASSSPGLGSETQYF. Complete variable domain (other parts from reference TRBV7-6 and TRBJ2-5): GAGVSQSPRYKVTKRGQDVALRCDPISGHVSLYWYRQALGQGPEFLTYFNYEAQQDKSGLPNDRFSAERPEGSISTLTIQRTEQRDSAMYRCASSSPGLGSETQYFGPGTRLLVL.

The gene calls are TRBV5-1 and TRBJ2-3; D unresolved. CDR1 SGHRS and CDR2 YFSETQ come from the germline V gene. Trimming shortened V by 1 base and J by 3 bases, and 6 bases separated the two germline ends. This CDR3 is built from 13 residues. CDR3 residues: CASSLSGTDTQYF. In DNA, the CDR3 is TGCGCCAGCAGCTTGTCCGGGACAGATACGCAGTATTTT.

V and J are TRBV9 and TRBJ2-7; D call uncertain. V lost 3 bases and J lost 3, with 10 bases in between. Germline V gives CDR1 SGDLS, CDR2 YYNGEE. There are 13 residues in the CDR3. Written as DNA, the CDR3 is TGTGCCAGCAGCGGGCCCGAGAGCTACGAGCAGTACTTC. Amino acids: CASSGPESYEQYF.

This rearrangement joins TRBV7-2 to TRBJ2-3; 7 bases map to TRBD2. CDR1 and CDR2 from the germline V gene are SGHTA and FQGNSA. With 2 bases clipped from V and 2 bases from J, the junction kept 7 bases outside the gene matches. The CDR3 is 16 amino acids. CDR3 bases: TGTGCCAGCAGCTTACTGGCTAGCGGACACACAGATACGCAGTATTTT. This encodes CASSLLASGHTDTQYF.

This rearrangement joins TRBV27 to TRBJ2-1; D remains ambiguous. CDR3 length: 14 residues. The germline gives CDR1 MNHEY, CDR2 SMNVEV (reference sequence). Trimming left V 0 bases short and J 8 bases short, with 11 bases between. CDR3 coding DNA: TGTGCCAGCAGTTTATCGATAGGGCCCTATGAGCAGTTCTTC. Encoded protein: CASSLSIGPYEQFF.

V usage is TRBV7-2 and J usage is TRBJ2-5; 7 bases align to TRBD2. The V and J ends lost 0 bases and 5 bases, in that order; junction bases with no gene match: 6. Germline V CDR1 and CDR2: SGHTA, FQGNSA. This CDR3 contains 15 residues. For the CDR3, the DNA is TGTGCCAGCAGCTTAGCGTCATGGGGGGGGGAGACCCAGTACTTC. Translating gives CASSLASWGGETQYF.

The chain combines TRBV5-1 with TRBJ2-5; 11 bases are a match to TRBD2. The CDR3 is 15 residues long. The germline gives CDR1 SGHRS, CDR2 YFSETQ. V dropped 5 bases and J dropped 4; count of bases not matched to a gene: 7. Here the CDR3 DNA reads TGCGCCAGCAGGACTAGCGGGATAGCTCGAGAGACCCAGTACTTC. This translates into CASRTSGIARETQYF.

The V call is TRBV11-3, the J call TRBJ2-3; TRBD2 agrees at 11 bases. With 5 bases clipped from V and 5 bases from J, the junction kept 6 bases outside the gene matches. This CDR3 has 15 residues. Germline-derived CDR1 and CDR2 are SGHNT and YENEEA. This chain's CDR3 is CASSRLAGRGDTQYF. CDR3 DNA sequence: TGTGCCAGCAGCCGACTAGCGGGACGGGGAGATACGCAGTATTTT.

This clone is a singleton in its sample. The V call is TRBV7-2, the J call TRBJ1-1; D is unresolved. V was shortened by 3 bases and J by 8 bases, with 10 bases between the two germline ends. Germline assignment: CDR1 SGHTA and CDR2 FQGNSA. CDR3 size: 12 residues. CDR3 in DNA: TGTGCCAGCAGCTTGAGAGTTAGGGAAGCTTTCTTT. This gives the protein CASSLRVREAFF. Full variable domain (rest looked up from reference TRBV7-2 and TRBJ1-1): GAGVSQSPSNKVTEKGKDVELRCDPISGHTALYWYRQSLGQGLEFLIYFQGNSAPDKSGLPSDRFSAERTGGSVSTLTIQRTQQEDSAVYLCASSLRVREAFFGQGTRLTVV.

Only a few counts were recorded for this clone. The J gene is TRBJ2-1, the V gene TRBV6-6; D is unresolved. Per the germline V gene, CDR1 is MNHNY and CDR2 is SVGAGI (reference sequence). The length of the CDR3 is 16 residues. Deletions cut 0 bases from V and 9 bases from J, with 18 bases between. DNA of the CDR3: TGTGCCAGCAGTTACTCCGAACGGCGTAGTCAGAGTGAGCAGTTCTTC. Amino acids: CASSYSERRSQSEQFF.

The rearrangement links TRBV6-5 to TRBJ2-7; D remains unclear. Germline V lookup: CDR1 MNHEY, CDR2 SVGAGI. The CDR3 contains 14 residues. The germline V and J ends were trimmed by 2 bases and 3 bases, with 11 bases remaining between them. As DNA, the CDR3 is TGTGCCAGCAGTTACCCTACCAAGATCTACGAGCAGTACTTC. Amino acids: CASSYPTKIYEQYF.

J is TRBJ1-1 and V is TRBV7-9; D remains unclear. Per the germline V gene, CDR1 is SEHNR and CDR2 is FQNEAQ (reference sequence). V lost 0 bases, J lost 1 base, and 9 bases lay in between. The CDR3 loop spans 15 amino acids. CDR3 DNA sequence: TGTGCCAGCAGCTTAGCTGACCGTCGGAACACTGAAGCTTTCTTT. It is translated as CASSLADRRNTEAFF.

The chain links TRBV6-5 to TRBJ2-7; D assignment may be TRBD1 or TRBD2 (6 bases each). Trimming stripped 5 bases from V and 7 bases from J, with 9 bases between. The germline V gene has CDR1 MNHEY and CDR2 SVGAGI. The CDR3 loop spans 11 amino acids. This CDR3 reads CASSTGREQYF. As DNA, the CDR3 is TGTGCCAGCAGTACAGGGAGGGAGCAGTACTTC.

The genes are TRBV6-5 and TRBJ2-7; the D gene is possibly TRBD1 (6 bases). The CDR3 runs 15 residues. Trimming removed 6 bases at V and 1 base at J, with 16 bases between. Germline loops: CDR1 MNHEY, CDR2 SVGAGI. In nucleotides, the CDR3 is TGTGCCAGCAGCCGAGGACAGATAAGATCCTACGAGCAGTACTTC. Translation gives CASSRGQIRSYEQYF.

This clone turned up a few times. The chain joins TRBV11-2 to TRBJ2-2; 9 bases align to TRBD1. From germline, CDR1 is SGHAT and CDR2 FQNNGV. The CDR3 has 15 amino acids. Trimming at V came to 5 bases and at J to 1 base, leaving 2 bases not matched to a gene. CDR3 protein: CASSPDRGNTGELFF. In nucleotides, the CDR3 is TGTGCCAGCAGCCCGGACAGGGGGAACACCGGGGAGCTGTTTTTT. The full variable domain, completed using reference TRBV11-2 and TRBJ2-2, is EAGVAQSPRYKIIEKRQSVAFWCNPISGHATLYWYQQILGQGPKLLIQFQNNGVVDDSQLPKDRFSAERLKGVDSTLKIQPAKLEDSAVYLCASSPDRGNTGELFFGEGSRLTVL.

This chain connects TRBV6-5 to TRBJ1-1; D not certain. This CDR3 comprises 13 residues. Germline lookup yields CDR1 MNHEY and CDR2 SVGAGI. V was shortened by 0 bases and J by 2 bases, with 4 bases between the two germline ends. The CDR3 region is CASSYSINTEAFF. Written as DNA, the CDR3 is TGTGCCAGCAGTTACTCGATAAACACTGAAGCTTTCTTT.

The genes are TRBV2 and TRBJ2-5; a possible D gene is TRBD2 (6 bases). The CDR3 runs 15 residues. Germline V gene lookup returns CDR1 SNHLY and CDR2 FYNNEI. V lost 4 bases and J lost 5, with 17 bases in between. The CDR3 DNA reads TGTGCCAGCAGTGGAGCCTCCGCGGCGGGGGAGACCCAGTACTTC. The encoded protein is CASSGASAAGETQYF.

The CDR3 protein is CASTLPTGLGTEAFF. In nucleotides, the CDR3 is TGTGCCAGTACCCTCCCGACGGGGCTGGGCACTGAAGCTTTCTTT. The chain combines TRBV19 with TRBJ1-1; tentatively, D is TRBD1 (5 bases). Trimming stripped 7 bases from V and 4 bases from J, with 19 bases between. The CDR3 has 15 residues. The germline V gene has CDR1 LNHDA and CDR2 SQIVND (reference sequence).

This chain joins TRBV10-2 and TRBJ2-7; D is unclear. Germline CDR1 reads WSHSY; CDR2 reads SAAADI. This CDR3 spans 15 amino acids. The germline V and J ends were trimmed by 3 bases and 2 bases, with 14 bases remaining between them. This CDR3 reads CASSDNMGLTYEQYF. DNA of the CDR3: TGCGCCAGCAGTGACAACATGGGCCTCACCTACGAGCAGTACTTC.

This clone was detected only a few times. The rearrangement uses TRBV6-7 and TRBJ2-5, with D perhaps matching TRBD1 or TRBD2 (6 bases each). Being an ORF, TRBV6-7 has a function that is uncertain. Trimming shortened V by 10 bases and J by 3 bases, and 15 bases separated the two germline ends. This CDR3 is 13 amino acids long. The CDR3: CAMEGGLKETQYF. In DNA, the CDR3 is TGTGCCATGGAGGGGGGACTGAAAGAGACCCAGTACTTC.

The chain has TRBV4-1 and TRBJ1-2; D gene ambiguous. The CDR3 is made up of 13 amino acids. V lost 1 base and J 4 bases, leaving 7 bases between the germline ends. Germline CDR1 is MGHRA and CDR2 is YSYEKL. The CDR3, as DNA: TGCGCCAGCAGCCAAGGGACTGCCTATGGCTACACCTTC. Translated: CASSQGTAYGYTF.

This clone occurred a few times. CDR3 sequence (DNA): TGTGCCAGCAAAGCCGCACGGGGCGAGCAGTACTTC. Its translation is CASKAARGEQYF. This chain uses TRBV27 with TRBJ2-7; weak D call: TRBD2 (5 bases). V was pared by 7 bases and J by 6 bases, with 13 bases between. Germline V gives CDR1 MNHEY, CDR2 SMNVEV (reference sequence). The CDR3 is 12 amino acids.

CDR3 protein: CASSIQGADYGYTF. In nucleotides, the CDR3 is TGTGCCAGCAGCATACAGGGGGCCGACTATGGCTACACCTTC. The V and J genes are TRBV9 and TRBJ1-2, with 9 bases aligning to TRBD1. V dropped 4 bases and J dropped 3; count of bases not matched to a gene: 4. CDR3 length equals 14 residues. Germline values: CDR1 SGDLS, CDR2 YYNGEE.